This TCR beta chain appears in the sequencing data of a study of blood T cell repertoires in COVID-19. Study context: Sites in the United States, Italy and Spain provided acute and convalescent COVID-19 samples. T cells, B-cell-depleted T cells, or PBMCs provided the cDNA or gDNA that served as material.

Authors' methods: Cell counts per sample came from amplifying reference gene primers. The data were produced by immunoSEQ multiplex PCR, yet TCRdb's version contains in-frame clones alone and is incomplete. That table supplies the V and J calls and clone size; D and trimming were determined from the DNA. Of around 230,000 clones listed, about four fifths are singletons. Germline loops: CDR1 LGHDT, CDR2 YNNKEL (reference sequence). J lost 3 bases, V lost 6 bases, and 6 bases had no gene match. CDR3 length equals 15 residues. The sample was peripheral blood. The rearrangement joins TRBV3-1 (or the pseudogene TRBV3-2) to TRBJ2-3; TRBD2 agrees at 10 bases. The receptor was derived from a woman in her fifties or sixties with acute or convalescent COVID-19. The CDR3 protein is CASSLTSGNTDTQYF. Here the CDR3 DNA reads TGTGCCAGCAGTCTCACTAGCGGGAATACAGATACGCAGTATTTT.